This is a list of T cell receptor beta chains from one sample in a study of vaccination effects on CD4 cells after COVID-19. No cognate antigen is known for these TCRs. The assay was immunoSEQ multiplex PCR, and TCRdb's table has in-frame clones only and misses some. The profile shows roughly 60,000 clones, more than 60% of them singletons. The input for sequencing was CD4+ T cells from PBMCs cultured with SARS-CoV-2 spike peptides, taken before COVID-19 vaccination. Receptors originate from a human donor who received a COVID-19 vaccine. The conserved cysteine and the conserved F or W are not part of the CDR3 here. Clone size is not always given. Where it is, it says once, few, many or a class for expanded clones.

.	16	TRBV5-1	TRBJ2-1	ASSFPPQPSGEGNEQF
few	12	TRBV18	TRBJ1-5	ASSTGTGHQPQH
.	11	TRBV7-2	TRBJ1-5	ASSLAPGQPQH
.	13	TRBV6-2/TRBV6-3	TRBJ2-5	ASSYSLGVQETQY
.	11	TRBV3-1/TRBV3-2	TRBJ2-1	ASSQREINEQF
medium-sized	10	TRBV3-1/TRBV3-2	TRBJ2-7	ASSQADYEQY
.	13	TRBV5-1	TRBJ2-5	ASSFGRGPAETQY
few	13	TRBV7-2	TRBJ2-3	ASSLELVWADTQY
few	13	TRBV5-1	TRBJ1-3	ASSPIAFSGNTIY
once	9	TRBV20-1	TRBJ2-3	SAGPTDTQY
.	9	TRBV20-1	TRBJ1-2	SARSPDGYT
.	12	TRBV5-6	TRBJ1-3	ASSLVALGNTIY
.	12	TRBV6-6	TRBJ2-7	ASSRDRFSYEQY
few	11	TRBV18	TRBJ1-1	ASSPVPYTEAF
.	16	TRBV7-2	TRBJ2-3	ASSLVGRLAISTDTQY
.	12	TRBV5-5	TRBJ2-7	ASSLPAAGYEQY
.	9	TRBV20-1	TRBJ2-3	SAPGPNTQY
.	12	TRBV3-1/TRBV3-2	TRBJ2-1	ASTPLAGGNEQF
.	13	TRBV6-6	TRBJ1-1	ASMLPTAVNTEAF
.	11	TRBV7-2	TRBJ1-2	ASSSQGVYGYT
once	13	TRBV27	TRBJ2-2	ASSRALQNTGELF
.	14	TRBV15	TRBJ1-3	ATSRDLPGSGNTIY
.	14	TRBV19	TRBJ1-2	ASSIGQGWWGYGYT
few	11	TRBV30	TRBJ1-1	AWTARLASVGF
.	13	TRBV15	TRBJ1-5	ATSNDRGQNQPQH
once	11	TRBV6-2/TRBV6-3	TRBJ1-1	ASSYIRATEAF
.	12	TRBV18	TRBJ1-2	ASSLQGGADGYT
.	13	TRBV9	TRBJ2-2	ASSKRTTTTGELF
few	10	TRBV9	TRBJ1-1	ASSVGEGRAF
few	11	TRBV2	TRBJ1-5	ASSEGRRQPQH
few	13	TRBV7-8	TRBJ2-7	ASSLLAGGTYEQY
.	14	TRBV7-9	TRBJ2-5	ASSFPPGLARETQY
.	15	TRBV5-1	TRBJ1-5	ASSLDPPGQGYQPQH
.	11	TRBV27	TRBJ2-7	ASSRGLNYEQY
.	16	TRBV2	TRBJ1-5	ASSQKGGDRGRPEPQH
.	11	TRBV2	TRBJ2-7	ASSEQGVWEQY
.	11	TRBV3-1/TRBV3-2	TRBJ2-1	ASSQDAARQQF
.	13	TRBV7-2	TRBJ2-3	ASSLTSGGTDTQY
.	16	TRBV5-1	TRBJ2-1	ASSLGRSGLALYNEQF
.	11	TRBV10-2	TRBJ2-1	ASSPGGYNEQF
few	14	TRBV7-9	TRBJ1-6	ASSPSVGLYNSPLH
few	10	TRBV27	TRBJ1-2	ASRQGSYGYT
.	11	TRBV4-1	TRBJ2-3	ASSQVVADTQY
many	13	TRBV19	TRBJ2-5	ASSMVTGGTETQY
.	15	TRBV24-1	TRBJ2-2	ATSDPPGRGDTGELF
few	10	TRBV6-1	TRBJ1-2	ASSENLYGYT
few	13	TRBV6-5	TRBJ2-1	ASSYAYGEGGEQF
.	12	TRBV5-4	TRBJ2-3	ASSPGGRTDTQY
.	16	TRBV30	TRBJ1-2	AWNPRRGLLTMAWGYT
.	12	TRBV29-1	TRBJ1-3	SVGTGGFGNTIY
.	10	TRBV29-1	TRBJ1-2	SVQNTVYGYT
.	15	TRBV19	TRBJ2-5	ASSMRGLAGPQETQY
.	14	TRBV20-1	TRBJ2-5	SASPLRGRNQETQY